This entry describes one T cell receptor (beta chain). Its antigen is currently unknown. The record originates from a study of PD-1 blockade in classical Hodgkin lymphoma. Study results and limitations: Complete responders' baseline diversity resembled that of newly diagnosed patients. Nivolumab initiated under 1 year post-ASCT led to patient exclusion. Although disease activity or prior therapy may be involved, causes of the repertoire differences remain undefined.

Libraries were prepared by immunoSEQ multiplex PCR; TCRdb keeps only in-frame clonotypes and omits some of them. The repertoire holds about 98,000 clones, roughly 76% seen once, with around 17% in the top ten. The germline V gene has CDR1 SGHVS and CDR2 FQNEAQ. This CDR3 has 16 amino acids. V lost 3 bases to trimming and J lost 7 bases, with 19 bases between them. All the patients suffered relapse after autologous stem cell transplantation, and brentuximab vedotin exposure differed. The chain recombines TRBV7-8 with TRBJ1-3; possible D gene TRBD1, 6 bases. The TCR originated in a human donor with classical Hodgkin lymphoma. Source: peripheral blood mononuclear cells (PBMCs), taken before the second cycle of nivolumab. CDR3 loop: CASSFGLRGTDNTIYF. The CDR3 DNA reads as TGTGCCAGCAGCTTTGGCCTAAGGGGGACGGATAACACCATATATTTT.